Presented here are 18 T cell receptor beta chains from one specimen sequenced in a study of tumor-infiltrating lymphocytes in primary liver carcinoma. The authors took blood RNA from unsorted whole blood and also extracted germline DNA. cDNA specific to TCR beta was made from 500 ng of total RNA, with a constant-region primer employed for priming. TCR beta libraries came from three nested multiplex PCR rounds using slightly modified ARM-PCR. Researchers ran the first two PCR rounds for approximately 9 cycles each with TRBV1-TRBV30 forward primers and a C-beta reverse primer. TCRdb ran MiXCR on the multiplex PCR reads and lists one entry per CDR3 protein. The sample carries about 330,000 distinct CDR3 sequences, roughly two thirds recorded once. The sequencing input was peripheral blood. The source of these receptors is a man aged 40-50 years with primary liver carcinoma and hepatitis B virus infection.

The chain has TRBV28 and TRBJ1-1; TRBD1 agrees at 9 bases. With V trimmed by 7 bases and J by 11 bases, 8 bases remained unmatched. Germline values: CDR1 MDHEN, CDR2 SYDVKM. CDR3 length: 12 residues. CDR3 protein: CASTFRTGEAFF. The CDR3 nucleotides are TGTGCCAGCACTTTCCGGACAGGGGAGGCTTTCTTT. The variable domain in full, with the rest retrieved from reference TRBV28 and TRBJ1-1, is DVKVTQSSRYLVKRTGEKVFLECVQDMDHENMFWYRQDPGLGLRLIYFSYDVKMKEKGDIPEGYSVSREKKERFSLILESASTNQTSMYLCASTFRTGEAFFGQGTRLTVV.

Concerning this clonotype: The junction differs from germline at one of its ends, possibly a read error. The V and J genes are TRBV6-5 and TRBJ1-2; tentative D call: TRBD1 (6 bases). This CDR3 region has 15 residues. CDR1 and CDR2 from the germline V gene are MNHEY and SVGAGI. CDR3 protein: CVSSYSLQGYDGYTF. The CDR3 nucleotides are TGTGTCAGCAGTTACTCGTTACAGGGATACGATGGCTACACCTTC.

The gene calls are TRBV5-1 and TRBJ2-2; weak D call: TRBD1 (5 bases). The CDR3 has 14 amino acids. V gave up 3 bases and J gave up 10 bases, with 16 bases separating them. Looked up from germline, CDR1 is SGHRS and CDR2 is YFSETQ. The CDR3, as DNA: TGCGCCAGCAGCTCCGATGGGGCCACTGTGGAGCTGTTTTTT. Translated: CASSSDGATVELFF.

A note on this clonotype: The junction and the germline gene differ at one end; a read error may be behind it. The genes are TRBV11-2 and TRBJ2-7; D is unresolved. This CDR3 is 15 amino acids long. Germline lookup yields CDR1 SGHAT and CDR2 FQNNGV. CDR3 sequence reads: CTSSANPPDSCEQYF. The DNA of the CDR3 is TGTACCAGCAGCGCCAATCCCCCAGACTCGTGCGAGCAGTACTTC.

The gene calls are TRBV6-1 and TRBJ2-1; the match to TRBD1 covers 7 bases. The J segment lost 2 bases and the V segment lost 6 bases, leaving 7 bases of the junction unmatched. CDR3 length: 15 amino acids. Germline V gives CDR1 MNHNS, CDR2 SASEGT. The CDR3 loop reads CASRTTGQTYNEQFF. The CDR3 nucleotides read TGTGCCAGCAGGACGACAGGGCAAACCTACAATGAGCAGTTCTTC.

Concerning this clonotype: An end of the junction does not agree with germline; a read error may underlie this. The chain recombines TRBV11-2 with TRBJ2-1, with 8 bases identical to TRBD2. In germline, CDR1 is SGHAT, CDR2 FQNNGV. This CDR3 has 11 amino acids. In nucleotides, the CDR3 is TGTGCCAGTAGTTCATCGGGGGGGCAGCTCTTC. This gives the protein CASSSSGGQLF.

As concerns this clonotype: A read error may account for a junction end that differs from germline. The V and J genes are TRBV11-2 and TRBJ2-2; D is unresolved. The CDR3 has 15 residues. Germline CDR1 is SGHAT and CDR2 is FQNNGV. CDR3 sequence reads: CASSSLPANIGELFF. CDR3 in DNA: TGTGCCAGCAGCTCTTTACCTGCGAACATCGGGGAGCTGTTTTTT.

J is TRBJ1-6 and V is TRBV5-6; 7 positions match TRBD1. Germline CDR1 is SGHDT and CDR2 is YYEEEE. The ends lost 4 bases at V and 8 bases at J; junction bases unmatched: 6. This CDR3 has 14 residues. The CDR3 DNA follows: TGTGCCAGCAGCCGAGGGGACAGATATTCACCCCTCCACTTT. Its protein product is CASSRGDRYSPLHF. The full variable domain, in which reference TRBV5-6 and TRBJ1-6 provide the parts outside the CDR3, is DAGVTQSPTHLIKTRGQQVTLRCSPKSGHDTVSWYQQALGQGPQFIFQYYEEEERQRGNFPDRFSGHQFPNYSSELNVNALLLGDSALYLCASSRGDRYSPLHFGNGTRLTVT.

This clonotype was seen repeatedly, ten times or more. The DNA of the CDR3 is TGTGCCAGCAGTATGACTAGCGGGGGCTACGAGCAGTACTTC. Translation gives CASSMTSGGYEQYF. J is TRBJ2-7 and V is TRBV6-6, with TRBD2 matching 12 bases. Germline CDR1 and CDR2: MNHNY and SVGAGI (reference sequence). The CDR3 totals 14 residues. J was trimmed by 3 bases and V by 5 bases; bases with no gene match: 2.

This chain links TRBV20-1 with TRBJ2-1; perhaps TRBD2 as D (6 bases). Trimming removed 1 base at V and 10 bases at J, with 14 bases between. The germline V gene has CDR1 DFQATT and CDR2 SNEGSKA (reference sequence). The CDR3 extends over 13 amino acids. Here the CDR3 DNA reads TGCAGTGCTAGAGGTTGGGGGGTAGGAGAGCAGTTCTTC. It translates to CSARGWGVGEQFF.

This clonotype came up many times. This chain connects TRBV6-6 to TRBJ2-2; 7 positions agree with TRBD2. Germline CDR1 reads MNHNY; CDR2 reads SVGAGI (reference sequence). V shed 4 bases and J 7 bases; nucleotides not matched to a gene: 3. This CDR3 has 13 residues. In DNA, the CDR3 is TGTGCCAGCAGTTCCCGGGGGGTCGGGGAGCTGTTTTTT. Translated: CASSSRGVGELFF.

As regards this clonotype: Just one base apart from a much larger clone, this may be a read error. V usage is TRBV4-1 and J usage is TRBJ1-1, with 7 bases aligning to TRBD1. CDR1 and CDR2 (germline): MGHRA, YSYEKL. The length of the CDR3 is 17 residues. The DNA of the CDR3 is TGCGTCAGCAGCTTACTCCCCCCTCGACAGGGATGGTCTGAAGCTTTCTTT. Its protein product is CVSSLLPPRQGWSEAFF.

As for this clonotype: This may be a read error: a much more frequent sequence differs by one nucleotide. V and J are TRBV6-1 and TRBJ2-7, with 7 nucleotides matching TRBD1. V shed 5 bases, J shed 6 bases, and the junction held 10 bases outside the gene matches. This CDR3 has 14 residues. In germline, CDR1 is MNHNS, CDR2 SASEGT. This chain's CDR3 is CASSYYGTVTEQYF. The CDR3 region has the DNA TGTGCCAGCAGTTACTACGGGACAGTAACCGAGCAGTACTTC.

For this clonotype: At one end, the junction sequence differs from germline, possibly due to a read error. The chain uses TRBV11-2 and TRBJ2-1, with 9 bases that match TRBD2. The CDR3 spans 15 residues. Per the germline V gene, CDR1 is SGHAT and CDR2 is FQNNGV. CDR3 bases: TGTGCCAGCAGCTTAGACCAGCGGGAGGATAATGAGCGGTTCTTC. Translated, it gives CASSLDQREDNERFF.

The rearrangement uses TRBV29-1 and TRBJ2-5, with D tentatively TRBD1 (6 bases). Germline lookup yields CDR1 SQVTM and CDR2 ANQGSEA. Trimming shortened V by 6 bases and J by 2 bases, and 19 bases separated the two germline ends. The CDR3 is made up of 15 amino acids. This CDR3 reads CSVPPSGTNQETQYF. DNA of the CDR3: TGCAGCGTGCCACCGTCCGGGACAAATCAAGAGACCCAGTACTTC.

On this clonotype: Compared with germline, one end of the junction differs, possibly owing to a read error. The chain uses TRBV11-2 and TRBJ2-7, with 12 bases matching TRBD1. The CDR3 extends over 16 amino acids. Germline assignment: CDR1 SGHAT and CDR2 FQNNGV. The chain's CDR3 is CVSSPYLGTGGYEQYF. Written as DNA, the CDR3 is TGTGTTAGCAGCCCCTACCTCGGGACAGGGGGCTACGAGCAATACTTC.

The table lists this clonotype with many counts. The V call is TRBV29-1, the J call TRBJ1-2; D unresolved. The CDR3 spans 12 residues. Germline assignment: CDR1 SQVTM and CDR2 ANQGSEA. Trimming removed 1 base at V and 5 bases at J, with 8 bases between. CDR3 DNA sequence: TGCAGCGTTGAAGTGCGAGGGTATGGCTACACCTTC. Its translation is CSVEVRGYGYTF.

The V gene is TRBV24-1, the J gene TRBJ2-2, with 8 bases identical to TRBD1. The CDR3 extends over 17 amino acids. Losses at the gene ends were 0 bases for V and 4 bases for J; bases not matched to a gene: 6. Looked up from germline, CDR1 is KGHDR and CDR2 is SFDVKD. The CDR3 region is CATSDLWQGAPTGELFF. The DNA of the CDR3 is TGTGCCACCAGTGATTTGTGGCAGGGGGCCCCCACCGGGGAGCTGTTTTTT.